This T cell receptor (beta chain) was sequenced during a study of regulatory T cells in long-lasting Graves disease. About the research overall: Patients with persistent Graves' disease had over 5 years of antithyroid drugs and persistent TSH receptor antibodies.

This clonotype was detected only a few times. To make TCR beta libraries, researchers used iRepertoire HTBI primers and Arm-PCR of CDR3 regions. MiXCR, applied by TCRdb to the multiplex PCR reads, yields one record per CDR3 protein. Found here are about 340,000 distinct CDR3 sequences, roughly 21% of them singletons; the top ten hold over 25%. The CDR3 is made up of 14 amino acids. Germline CDR1 reads ENHRY; CDR2 reads SYGVKD. Trimming removed 7 bases from V and 4 bases from J; junction bases left unmatched: 8. Indicated time point: persistent/refractory GD, antithyroid drugs over 5 years with positive TRAb. PBMC-derived RNA was used for the TCR library.

This TCR was sampled from a female donor with Graves disease. V usage is TRBV10-3 and J usage is TRBJ2-5, with TRBD1 identical over 8 bases. Specimen: peripheral blood mononuclear cells (PBMCs), collected when the disease was refractory, from a patient treated with antithyroid drugs. CDR3 bases: TGTGCCATCACCCCCGGACAGGGTCGAGAGACCCAGTACTTC. Its protein product is CAITPGQGRETQYF.